Listed here are 24 T cell receptor beta chains from one sample, sequenced in a study of T cells in Graves' hyperthyroidism and ophthalmopathy. Researchers took RNA transcripts and amplified the TCR beta CDR3 regions from them. With the HTBI primer set, the TCR CDR3 went through a first round of RT-PCR. TCRdb re-derived calls from the multiplex PCR reads in MiXCR, one entry per CDR3 protein. The table records about 500,000 distinct CDR3 sequences, over 15% of them present only once. The sequenced sample was blood. The receptors were sampled from a woman between 18 and 29 years old with Graves' hyperthyroidism.

The table lists this clonotype with many counts. The chain combines TRBV20-1 with TRBJ2-5; no reliable D call. Trimming left V 3 bases short and J 2 bases short, with 10 bases between. Germline CDR1 DFQATT, CDR2 SNEGSKA (reference sequence). The CDR3 is 13 amino acids. In nucleotides, the CDR3 is TGCAGTGCTAGTACAGATACGCAAGAGACCCAGTACTTC. Amino acid sequence: CSASTDTQETQYF.

This clonotype has a handful of counts. This sequence joins TRBV29-1 and TRBJ2-7; D unclear. Germline assignment: CDR1 SQVTM and CDR2 ANQGSEA. The CDR3 is made up of 14 amino acids. V shed 5 bases and J shed 0 bases, with 14 bases lying between them. This chain's CDR3 is CSVRSTRSSYEQYF. In DNA, the CDR3 is TGCAGCGTTAGGTCAACTCGAAGCTCCTACGAGCAGTACTTC.

This clonotype showed up many times. This chain joins TRBV7-2 and TRBJ1-2; D is unresolved. V shed 2 bases and J shed 3 bases, with 7 bases lying between them. Germline V gene lookup returns CDR1 SGHTA and CDR2 FQGNSA. The CDR3 covers 13 residues. Here the CDR3 DNA reads TGTGCCAGCAGCTTAACAATTGACTATGGCTACACCTTC. Its protein is CASSLTIDYGYTF.

This clonotype was picked up many times. The V gene is TRBV15, the J gene TRBJ1-2; no clear D. This CDR3 is 15 amino acids long. The V gene lost 0 bases and the J gene lost 5 bases, with 13 bases spanning the gap. CDR1 LNHNV and CDR2 YYDKDF come from the germline V gene (reference sequence). Here the CDR3 DNA reads TGTGCCACCAGCAGAGATCGGTGGGGAGAGTATGGCTACACCTTC. Its translation: CATSRDRWGEYGYTF.

This sequence joins TRBV7-9 and TRBJ2-7; maybe TRBD1 (5 bases). The CDR3 is 13 amino acids. Germline CDR1 is SEHNR and CDR2 is FQNEAQ (reference sequence). Between the trimmed V and J ends, which lost 0 bases and 9 bases, there was a span of 12 bases. CDR3 protein: CASSLARQGAQYF. For the CDR3, the DNA is TGTGCCAGCAGCTTAGCTCGGCAGGGTGCGCAGTACTTC.

In its sample, this clonotype was seen many times. This chain links TRBV28 with TRBJ2-7; D gene ambiguous. Germline CDR1 and CDR2: MDHEN and SYDVKM. The V end lost 4 bases, the J end lost 1 base, and 8 bases lay between the germline ends. CDR3 length equals 13 residues. The CDR3 DNA follows: TGTGCCAGCAGTTCGTCCCCATCCTACGAGCAGTACTTC. This sequence encodes CASSSSPSYEQYF.

There are many counts of this clonotype. Possible read error: a much larger clone is one base away. The rearrangement links TRBV28 to TRBJ1-5; 7 nucleotides align to TRBD1. V gave up 3 bases and J gave up 2 bases; unmatched junction bases: 4. This CDR3 has 15 residues. Germline CDR1 is MDHEN and CDR2 is SYDVKM. CDR3 DNA sequence: TGTGCCAGCAGTTTTGGGACAGAGGGCAATCAGCCCCAGCATTTT. Its translation: CASSFGTEGNQPQHF.

In the case of this clonotype: A much more abundant neighbour one base away suggests this may be a read error. The V gene is TRBV5-5, the J gene TRBJ2-7; TRBD1 aligns across 9 bases. Germline CDR1 reads SGHKS; CDR2 reads YYEKEE (reference sequence). The CDR3 runs 16 residues. The V and J ends lost 0 bases and 6 bases, in that order; junction bases with no gene match: 10. The CDR3 loop is CASSLDVGHRGREQYF. DNA of the CDR3: TGTGCCAGCAGCTTGGATGTAGGGCACAGGGGGCGCGAGCAGTACTTC.

This clonotype was seen repeatedly, ten times or more. The chain employs TRBV15 and TRBJ2-7; 9 bases map to TRBD1. V lost 4 bases to trimming and J lost 0 bases; unmatched junction nucleotides: 19. Germline loops: CDR1 LNHNV, CDR2 YYDKDF (reference sequence). CDR3 length: 20 residues. The CDR3 nucleotides are TGTGCCACCAGCATTGCTGGGACAGGGAGGGGTAGGGGTAGCTCCTACGAGCAGTACTTC. Translating gives CATSIAGTGRGRGSSYEQYF. The variable domain in full, completed from reference TRBV15 and TRBJ2-7, reads DAMVIQNPRYQVTQFGKPVTLSCSQTLNHNVMYWYQQKSSQAPKLLFHYYDKDFNNEADTPDNFQSRRPNTSFCFLDIRSPGLGDTAMYLCATSIAGTGRGRGSSYEQYFGPGTRLTVT.

V gene TRBV11-2 combines with J gene TRBJ2-1, with 11 bases identical to TRBD2. Germline V lookup: CDR1 SGHAT, CDR2 FQNNGV. The CDR3 consists of 15 residues. Trimming cost V 5 bases and J 6 bases; bases outside gene matches: 6. CDR3: CASSPGTSGCNEQFF. CDR3 nucleotides: TGTGCCAGCAGCCCTGGGACTAGCGGATGCAATGAGCAGTTCTTC.

This clonotype was counted at least ten times. The rearrangement uses TRBV7-9 and TRBJ2-1, with 11 nucleotides matching TRBD2. Looked up from germline, CDR1 is SEHNR and CDR2 is FQNEAQ (reference sequence). Trimming at V came to 5 bases and at J to 4 bases, leaving 4 bases not matched to a gene. This CDR3 is built from 15 residues. CDR3 residues: CASSQTSGVYNEQFF. In DNA form, the CDR3 reads TGTGCCAGCAGCCAGACTAGCGGGGTTTACAATGAGCAGTTCTTC. The full variable domain, its missing parts supplied by reference TRBV7-9 and TRBJ2-1, is DTGVSQNPRHKITKRGQNVTFRCDPISEHNRLYWYRQTLGQGPEFLTYFQNEAQLEKSRLLSDRFSAERPKGSFSTLEIQRTEQGDSAMYLCASSQTSGVYNEQFFGPGTRLTVL.

This CDR3 is CASSLNPIPFQPQHF. The CDR3 coding sequence is TGTGCCAGCAGCTTAAACCCAATCCCGTTTCAGCCCCAGCATTTT. The rearrangement uses TRBV7-9 and TRBJ1-5; D not certain. The ends were cut back, 2 bases at V and 6 bases at J, with 14 bases in the middle. CDR1 is SEHNR, CDR2 FQNEAQ, per germline (reference sequence). The CDR3 consists of 15 residues.

With respect to this clonotype: Possible read error: a much larger clone is one base away. The rearrangement uses TRBV5-1 and TRBJ1-1, with TRBD1 as a possible D gene (5 bases). CDR1 is SGHRS and CDR2 is YFSETQ in the germline V gene. This CDR3 contains 18 residues. CDR3 region: CASSNRAPGRLMNPEAFF. CDR3 coding DNA: TGCGCCAGCAGCAACCGCGCACCGGGGCGTTTGATGAACCCTGAAGCTTTCTTT.

This clonotype was detected many times. The rearrangement joins TRBV3-1 to TRBJ1-1; 7 bases map to TRBD1. The CDR3 is 12 residues long. With 6 bases clipped from V and 8 bases from J, the junction kept 6 bases outside the gene matches. Germline V gene sequence: CDR1 LGHDT, CDR2 YNNKEL (reference sequence). The CDR3 sequence: CASRQDRKEAFF. CDR3 bases: TGTGCCAGCAGACAGGACAGGAAAGAAGCTTTCTTT.

This clonotype was observed at least ten times. The chain has TRBV10-3 and TRBJ1-3, with D perhaps TRBD1 (6 bases). Trimming removed 6 bases at V and 0 bases at J, with 18 bases between. Germline V gene data show CDR1 as ENHRY and CDR2 as SYGVKD. The CDR3 is 17 amino acids. CDR3 nucleotide sequence: TGTGCCATCAGAAGCCGTAGACAGGATCTCTCTGGAAACACCATATATTTT. It is translated as CAIRSRRQDLSGNTIYF.

This clonotype has only a few counts. The V call is TRBV15, the J call TRBJ1-6, with TRBD1 identical over 10 bases. CDR1 and CDR2 from the germline V gene are LNHNV and YYDKDF (reference sequence). J was trimmed by 10 bases and V by 8 bases; bases with no gene match: 11. The CDR3 is made up of 15 amino acids. The CDR3, as DNA: TGTGCCACCCGTGGTACGGGACAGGGGTCCTCACCCCTCCACTTT. This codes for CATRGTGQGSSPLHF. The full variable domain, with the rest looked up from reference TRBV15 and TRBJ1-6, is DAMVIQNPRYQVTQFGKPVTLSCSQTLNHNVMYWYQQKSSQAPKLLFHYYDKDFNNEADTPDNFQSRRPNTSFCFLDIRSPGLGDTAMYLCATRGTGQGSSPLHFGNGTRLTVT.

The table lists this clonotype with a few counts. The chain is built from TRBV5-1 and TRBJ2-7, with 14 bases fitting TRBD2. Unmatched junction bases numbered 6, after V lost 0 bases and J lost 4 bases. This CDR3 is built from 17 residues. Germline lookup yields CDR1 SGHRS and CDR2 YFSETQ. CDR3 region: CASSLGLAGGPGYEQYF. In nucleotides, the CDR3 is TGCGCCAGCAGCTTGGGACTAGCGGGAGGGCCAGGGTACGAGCAGTACTTC.

The table lists this clonotype with many counts. This chain connects TRBV5-4 to TRBJ2-3; 11 bases line up with TRBD1. CDR3 size: 16 residues. The germline V gene encodes CDR1 SGHNT and CDR2 YYREEE (reference sequence). Losses at the gene ends were 4 bases for V and 2 bases for J; bases not matched to a gene: 6. The CDR3 nucleotides read TGTGCCAGCAGCCCCAGGACAGGGGGCAACACAGATACGCAGTATTTT. Translated, it gives CASSPRTGGNTDTQYF. Supplemented by reference TRBV5-4 and TRBJ2-3, the full variable domain reads ETGVTQSPTHLIKTRGQQVTLRCSSQSGHNTVSWYQQALGQGPQFIFQYYREEENGRGNFPPRFSGLQFPNYSSELNVNALELDDSALYLCASSPRTGGNTDTQYFGPGTRLTVL.

This clonotype was detected many times. The rearrangement joins TRBV20-1 to TRBJ2-3, with D uncertain. Germline CDR1 is DFQATT and CDR2 is SNEGSKA (reference sequence). This CDR3 has 13 amino acids. Trimming shortened V by 4 bases and J by 0 bases, and 8 bases separated the two germline ends. In nucleotides, the CDR3 is TGCAGTGCTATTCCCACTAGCACAGATACGCAGTATTTT. Residues: CSAIPTSTDTQYF.

The count of this clonotype is one. The genes are TRBV20-1 and TRBJ1-2, with 7 bases identical to TRBD1. Per germline, CDR1 DFQATT and CDR2 SNEGSKA (reference sequence). The CDR3 extends over 14 amino acids. V lost 4 bases, J lost 0 bases, and 5 bases stayed unmatched. The CDR3 here is CSATQGMTNYGYTF. The CDR3 DNA reads as TGCAGTGCTACACAGGGGATGACTAACTATGGCTACACCTTC.

This rearrangement joins TRBV20-1 to TRBJ2-3, with unresolved D. The germline V and J ends were trimmed by 3 bases and 6 bases, with 13 bases remaining between them. Germline V CDR1 and CDR2: DFQATT, SNEGSKA (reference sequence). The CDR3 extends over 13 amino acids. The CDR3 here is CSARIRPVDTQYF. The CDR3, as DNA: TGCAGTGCTAGGATCCGACCCGTGGATACGCAGTATTTT.

The rearrangement joins TRBV24-1 to TRBJ2-3; 8 positions match TRBD1. CDR3 length: 16 amino acids. Germline trimming cut 2 bases from V and 4 bases from J; bases unmatched to any gene: 7. Germline CDR1 and CDR2: KGHDR and SFDVKD. CDR3 amino acids: CATSDYGRGPADTQYF. The CDR3 DNA reads TGTGCCACCAGTGATTATGGCAGGGGGCCAGCAGATACGCAGTATTTT.

The chain carries TRBV5-8 and TRBJ2-7; 11 bases match TRBD2. The CDR3 has 20 amino acids. Trimming removed 1 base from V and 5 bases from J; junction bases left unmatched: 20. Germline CDR1 SGHTS, CDR2 YDEGEE. The chain's CDR3 is CASSLTEPGLAANEAHEQYF. CDR3 bases: TGTGCCAGCAGCTTGACAGAGCCGGGACTAGCGGCGAATGAAGCCCACGAGCAGTACTTC.

There are a few counts of this clonotype. V and J are TRBV7-9 and TRBJ2-3; 13 nucleotides match TRBD2. Germline trimming cut 5 bases from V and 2 bases from J; bases unmatched to any gene: 7. Per germline, CDR1 SEHNR and CDR2 FQNEAQ (reference sequence). The CDR3 consists of 17 residues. CDR3 amino acids: CASSLRLAGGLTDTQYF. The CDR3 DNA reads as TGTGCCAGCAGCCTCAGACTAGCGGGAGGACTCACAGATACGCAGTATTTT. Full variable domain (remainder filled in from reference TRBV7-9 and TRBJ2-3): DTGVSQNPRHKITKRGQNVTFRCDPISEHNRLYWYRQTLGQGPEFLTYFQNEAQLEKSRLLSDRFSAERPKGSFSTLEIQRTEQGDSAMYLCASSLRLAGGLTDTQYFGPGTRLTVL.